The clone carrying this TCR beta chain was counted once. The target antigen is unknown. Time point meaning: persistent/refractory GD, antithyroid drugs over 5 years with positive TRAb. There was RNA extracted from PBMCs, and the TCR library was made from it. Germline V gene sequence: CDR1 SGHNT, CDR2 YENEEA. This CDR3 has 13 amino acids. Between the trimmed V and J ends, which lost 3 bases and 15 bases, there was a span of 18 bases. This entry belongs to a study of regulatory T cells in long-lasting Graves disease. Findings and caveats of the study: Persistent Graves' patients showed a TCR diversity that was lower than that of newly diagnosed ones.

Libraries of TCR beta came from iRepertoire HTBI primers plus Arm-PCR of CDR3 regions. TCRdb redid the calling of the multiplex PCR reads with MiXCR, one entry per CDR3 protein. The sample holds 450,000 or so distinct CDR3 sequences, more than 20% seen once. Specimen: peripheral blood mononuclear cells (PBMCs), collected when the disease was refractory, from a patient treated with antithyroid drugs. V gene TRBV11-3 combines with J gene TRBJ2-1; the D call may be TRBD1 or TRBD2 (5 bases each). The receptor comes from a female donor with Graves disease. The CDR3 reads CASSLAGTQQAFF. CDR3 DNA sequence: TGTGCCAGCAGCTTGGCCGGGACCCAGCAGGCGTTCTTC.